Below, 17 T cell receptor beta chains from the same sample are listed, as sequenced in a study of Ad26.COV2.S vaccination and SARS-CoV-2 variants. Measured with immunoSEQ multiplex PCR; TCRdb has only the in-frame clones, and not every one. Of roughly 380,000 clones listed, 92% were seen once; the top ten hold under 5%. The sequencing here drew on peripheral blood, taken after recovery from COVID-19. These receptors all come from a human donor who had recovered from COVID-19.

The J gene is TRBJ1-1, the V gene TRBV7-9; D is unresolved. CDR3 length: 17 amino acids. CDR1 and CDR2 from the germline V gene are SEHNR and FQNEAQ (reference sequence). V was trimmed by 4 bases and J by 1 base, leaving 19 bases between them. CDR3 amino acids: CASSSPLRRPQNTEAFF. CDR3 DNA sequence: TGTGCCAGCAGCTCCCCTCTTAGACGACCTCAGAACACTGAAGCTTTCTTT.

V gene TRBV20-1 combines with J gene TRBJ2-5, with 12 bases fitting TRBD2. The CDR3 extends over 15 amino acids. Germline CDR1 reads DFQATT; CDR2 reads SNEGSKA (reference sequence). J lost 9 bases, V lost 3 bases, and 11 bases had no gene match. The CDR3 is CSASQTSGGPRPQYF. DNA of the CDR3: TGCAGTGCTAGTCAGACTAGCGGGGGCCCCCGGCCCCAGTACTTC.

The chain links TRBV19 to TRBJ2-1; D is ambiguous. V was clipped by 7 bases and J by 6 bases, with 13 bases between them. The CDR3 contains 13 residues. Germline V lookup: CDR1 LNHDA, CDR2 SQIVND (reference sequence). CDR3 loop: CASTQFSGNEQFF. In DNA form, the CDR3 reads TGTGCCAGTACCCAGTTTTCGGGCAATGAGCAGTTCTTC. Full variable domain (rest looked up from reference TRBV19 and TRBJ2-1): DGGITQSPKYLFRKEGQNVTLSCEQNLNHDAMYWYRQDPGQGLRLIYYSQIVNDFQKGDIAEGYSVSREKKESFPLTVTSAQKNPTAFYLCASTQFSGNEQFFGPGTRLTVL.

The genes are TRBV12-5 and TRBJ2-1, with D uncertain. The V and J ends lost 1 base and 7 bases respectively, with 5 bases between them. Germline lookup yields CDR1 LGHNT and CDR2 FRNRAP. The CDR3 is 12 residues long. CDR3 in amino acids: CASGLGGNEQFF. The CDR3 bases are TGTGCTAGTGGTTTGGGTGGGAATGAGCAGTTCTTC. Full variable domain (rest looked up from reference TRBV12-5 and TRBJ2-1): DARVTQTPRHKVTEMGQEVTMRCQPILGHNTVFWYRQTMMQGLELLAYFRNRAPLDDSGMPKDRFSAEMPDATLATLKIQPSEPRDSAVYFCASGLGGNEQFFGPGTRLTVL.

V gene TRBV13 combines with J gene TRBJ1-3; no reliable D call. Trimming left V 0 bases short and J 8 bases short, with 5 bases between. Germline V gene sequence: CDR1 PRHDT, CDR2 FYEKMQ (reference sequence). The CDR3 consists of 12 residues. The CDR3 region has the DNA TGTGCCAGCAGCTTAGGGAGGGACACCATATATTTT. It yields the protein CASSLGRDTIYF.

The V and J genes are TRBV30 and TRBJ1-3; 8 bases match TRBD1. J was trimmed by 1 base and V by 4 bases; bases with no gene match: 12. Germline-derived CDR1 and CDR2 are GTSNPN and SVGIG (reference sequence). The CDR3 length is 17 residues. CDR3 amino acids: CAWKPSSDRESGNTIYF. In nucleotides, the CDR3 is TGTGCCTGGAAACCTTCCTCGGACAGGGAGTCTGGAAACACCATATATTTT.

The chain recombines TRBV5-6 with TRBJ1-6, with TRBD1 matching over 8 bases. CDR1 SGHDT and CDR2 YYEEEE come from the germline V gene. V lost 5 bases, J lost 1 base, and 14 bases stayed unmatched. The CDR3 is made up of 19 amino acids. Here the CDR3 DNA reads TGTGCCAGCAGACTGGGGTCCGGACAGGGAAGTTCCTATAATTCACCCCTCCACTTT. This translates into CASRLGSGQGSSYNSPLHF.

This clone came up a few times. The chain uses TRBV12-3 or TRBV12-4 and TRBJ1-2, with unresolved D. This CDR3 spans 12 amino acids. V lost 5 bases and J lost 5, with 9 bases in between. This CDR3 reads CASSTGIYGYTF. The CDR3, as DNA: TGTGCCAGCAGTACCGGGATTTATGGCTACACCTTC.

The rearrangement links TRBV7-8 to TRBJ1-3; no clear D. This CDR3 contains 16 residues. Germline values: CDR1 SGHVS, CDR2 FQNEAQ. Trimming pared 4 bases from V and 0 bases from J, leaving 13 bases between. The CDR3 loop reads CASSSLGGYSGNTIYF. The DNA of the CDR3 is TGTGCCAGCAGCTCGCTGGGAGGCTACTCTGGAAACACCATATATTTT. Supplemented by reference TRBV7-8 and TRBJ1-3, the full variable domain reads GAGVSQSPRYKVAKRGQDVALRCDPISGHVSLFWYQQALGQGPEFLTYFQNEAQLDKSGLPSDRFFAERPEGSVSTLKIQRTQQEDSAVYLCASSSLGGYSGNTIYFGEGSWLTVV.

This chain links TRBV7-9 with TRBJ2-7, with 7 bases aligning to TRBD2. The V gene end was trimmed by 5 bases and the J gene end by 2 bases; junction bases not matched to a gene: 9. The CDR3 runs 15 residues. Germline V lookup: CDR1 SEHNR, CDR2 FQNEAQ (reference sequence). CDR3 sequence: CASSPLGEGAYEQYF. DNA of the CDR3: TGTGCCAGCAGCCCCCTAGGGGAGGGTGCCTACGAGCAGTACTTC. Based on the CDR3 plus reference TRBV7-9 and TRBJ2-7, the full variable domain is DTGVSQNPRHKITKRGQNVTFRCDPISEHNRLYWYRQTLGQGPEFLTYFQNEAQLEKSRLLSDRFSAERPKGSFSTLEIQRTEQGDSAMYLCASSPLGEGAYEQYFGPGTRLTVT.

The CDR3 region is CASSPSGRTYEQYF. Written as DNA, the CDR3 is TGCGCCAGCAGCCCCTCGGGTCGTACCTACGAGCAGTACTTC. The genes are TRBV10-2 and TRBJ2-7, with D uncertain. The V end lost 6 bases, the J end lost 2 bases, and 14 bases lay between the germline ends. The CDR3 is 14 residues long. Germline V gives CDR1 WSHSY, CDR2 SAAADI.

J is TRBJ2-1 and V is TRBV3-1 (or the pseudogene TRBV3-2), with 8 positions matching TRBD1. This CDR3 is built from 15 residues. V was clipped by 4 bases and J by 10 bases; unmatched bases: 12. Germline V CDR1 and CDR2: LGHDT, YNNKEL (reference sequence). The CDR3 sequence: CASSRVDRAEWEQFF. The CDR3 DNA reads TGTGCCAGCAGCCGGGTGGACAGGGCGGAGTGGGAGCAGTTCTTC.

DNA of the CDR3: TGTGCCAGCAGCTCAACAGGCACTAATGAAAAACTGTTTTTT. Translation gives CASSSTGTNEKLFF. The rearrangement links TRBV5-6 to TRBJ1-4, with D possibly TRBD1 on 5 matching bases. Trimming took 3 bases from V and 2 from J, leaving 8 bases between them. Looked up from germline, CDR1 is SGHDT and CDR2 is YYEEEE. The CDR3 consists of 14 residues.

This clone was detected once. This rearrangement joins TRBV5-4 to TRBJ2-3; D may be TRBD2 (5 bases). The V gene lost 0 bases and the J gene lost 1 base, with 12 bases spanning the gap. Germline assignment: CDR1 SGHNT and CDR2 YYREEE (reference sequence). The CDR3 runs 16 residues. In nucleotides, the CDR3 is TGTGCCAGCAGCTTGGTAGGGAGAGGCGGCACAGATACGCAGTATTTT. Amino acid sequence: CASSLVGRGGTDTQYF. Full variable domain (missing parts from reference TRBV5-4 and TRBJ2-3): ETGVTQSPTHLIKTRGQQVTLRCSSQSGHNTVSWYQQALGQGPQFIFQYYREEENGRGNFPPRFSGLQFPNYSSELNVNALELDDSALYLCASSLVGRGGTDTQYFGPGTRLTVL.

The CDR3 DNA is TGTGCCAGCAGCAAAACAGGGGGAGGGAACACTGAAGCTTTCTTT. This translates into CASSKTGGGNTEAFF. V gene TRBV9 combines with J gene TRBJ1-1; 8 bases match TRBD1. CDR3 size: 15 residues. CDR1 and CDR2 from the germline V gene are SGDLS and YYNGEE. V lost 4 bases and J lost 1; bases outside the gene matches: 6.

The chain links TRBV6-5 to TRBJ2-7; a weak D match, TRBD1 (5 bases). The ends were cut back, 5 bases at V and 2 bases at J, with 13 bases in the middle. The germline CDR1 and CDR2 sequences are MNHEY and SVGAGI. The CDR3 is 14 amino acids. Written as DNA, the CDR3 is TGTGCCAGCAGTACCCAGGGTGTCCCCTACGAGCAGTACTTC. This sequence encodes CASSTQGVPYEQYF.

This clone was recorded once. This chain joins TRBV9 and TRBJ1-2; D may be TRBD1 (5 bases). Trimming removed 4 bases from V and 4 bases from J, with 14 bases in between. Germline CDR1 is SGDLS and CDR2 is YYNGEE. This CDR3 is 14 amino acids long. CDR3 residues: CASSLMTEFYGYTF. CDR3 bases: TGTGCCAGCAGCCTAATGACAGAATTCTATGGCTACACCTTC. Full variable domain (outside the CDR3, taken from reference TRBV9 and TRBJ1-2): DSGVTQTPKHLITATGQRVTLRCSPRSGDLSVYWYQQSLDQGLQFLIQYYNGEERAKGNILERFSAQQFPDLHSELNLSSLELGDSALYFCASSLMTEFYGYTFGSGTRLTVV.